The sequence of this TCR beta chain was determined in a study of blood T cell repertoires in COVID-19. The overall study: PBMCs, B-cell-depleted T cells, or T cells provided the cDNA or gDNA that made up the material.

How the authors handled the data: Amplified reference gene primers provided the basis for estimating nucleated cell counts. Clones were read by immunoSEQ multiplex PCR, and TCRdb kept only the in-frame ones, dropping some. The D gene and trimming were derived from the DNA, and the V and J assignments and clone size from that table. This table has about 90,000 clones, 88% appearing once. CDR1 is SGHRS and CDR2 is YFSETQ in the germline V gene. Trimming took 2 bases from V and 8 from J; bases not matched to a gene: 3. This CDR3 comprises 13 residues. Sequenced sample: peripheral blood. The chain uses TRBV5-1 and TRBJ1-4; 7 bases align to TRBD1. The sequence was obtained from a man aged 60 to 69 with acute or convalescent COVID-19. CDR3 sequence: CASSFGTAEKLFF. The CDR3 region has the DNA TGCGCCAGCAGCTTCGGGACAGCCGAAAAACTGTTTTTT.